Listed here is a single T cell receptor (beta chain). In the original analysis: Researchers report that nucleated cell counts were estimated from reference gene primer amplification. Clones were sequenced by immunoSEQ multiplex PCR, and TCRdb holds only the in-frame ones, with some missing. D and trimming come from the DNA, and the V and J calls and clone size come from that table. Counted here are 200,000 to 250,000 clones, around 85% occurring once; the ten biggest clones make up 4%. This record belongs to a study of blood T cell repertoires in COVID-19. Study overall: Researchers got acute and convalescent COVID-19 samples from the United States, Italy and Spain. In each case, the material was cDNA or gDNA derived from T cells, B-cell-depleted T cells, or PBMCs.

The germline V gene encodes CDR1 MNHEY and CDR2 SVGAGI. V lost 9 bases, J lost 4 bases, and 13 bases lay in between. There are 12 residues in the CDR3. Sequencing was performed on peripheral blood. The receptor's source is a woman in her 40s with active or convalescent COVID-19. The chain couples TRBV6-5 to TRBJ2-7; D unresolved. CDR3 sequence: CARSGFSYEQYV. The CDR3 DNA sequence: TGTGCCAGATCAGGTTTCTCTTACGAGCAGTACGTC.